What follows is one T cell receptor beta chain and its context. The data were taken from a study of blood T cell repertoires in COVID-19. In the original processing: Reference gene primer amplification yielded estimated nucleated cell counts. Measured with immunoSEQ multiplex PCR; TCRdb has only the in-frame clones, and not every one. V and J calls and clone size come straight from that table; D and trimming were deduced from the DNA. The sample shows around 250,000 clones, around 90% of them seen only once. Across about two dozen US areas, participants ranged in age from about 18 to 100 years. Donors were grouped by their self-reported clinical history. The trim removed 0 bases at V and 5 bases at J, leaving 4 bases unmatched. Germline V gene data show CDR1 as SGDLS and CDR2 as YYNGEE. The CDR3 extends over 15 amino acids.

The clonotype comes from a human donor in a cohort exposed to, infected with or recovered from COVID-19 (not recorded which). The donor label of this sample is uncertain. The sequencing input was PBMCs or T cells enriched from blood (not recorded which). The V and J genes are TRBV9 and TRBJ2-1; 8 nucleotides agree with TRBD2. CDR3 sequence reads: CASSVERGGHNEQFF. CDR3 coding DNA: TGTGCCAGCAGCGTAGAACGGGGGGGCCACAATGAGCAGTTCTTC.